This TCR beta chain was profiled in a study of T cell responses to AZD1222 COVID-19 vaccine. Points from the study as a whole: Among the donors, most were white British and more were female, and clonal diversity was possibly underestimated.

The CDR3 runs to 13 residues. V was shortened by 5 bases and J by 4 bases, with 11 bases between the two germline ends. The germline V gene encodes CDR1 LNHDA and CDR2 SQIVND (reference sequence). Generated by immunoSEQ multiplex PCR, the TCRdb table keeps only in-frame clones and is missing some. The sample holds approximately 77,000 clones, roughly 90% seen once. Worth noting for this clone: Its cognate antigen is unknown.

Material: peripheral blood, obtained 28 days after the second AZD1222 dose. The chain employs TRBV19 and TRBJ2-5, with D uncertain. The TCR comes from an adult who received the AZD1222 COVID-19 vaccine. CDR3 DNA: TGTGCCAGTAGTCCGGCAGGACCAGAGACCCAGTACTTC. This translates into CASSPAGPETQYF.